A single sample gave rise to the 27 T cell receptor beta chains below, sequenced in a study of shared clonotypes between healthy human individuals. Repertoires were generated with immunoSEQ multiplex PCR, while TCRdb's copy carries only in-frame clones and drops some. The sample has more than 2 million clones, around 95% seen once. Sequenced sample: naive CD4+ T cells sorted from blood. Noted subset: CD45RA+ positively selected. Receptors originate from a man aged 18 to 30 in good health.

This chain connects TRBV2 to TRBJ1-2; D gene ambiguous. This CDR3 is 15 amino acids long. Germline CDR1 reads SNHLY; CDR2 reads FYNNEI. The V end lost 7 bases, the J end lost 4 bases, and 19 bases lay between the germline ends. The CDR3 region has the DNA TGTGCCAGCATAAGGTTCTTGGCAGACTTCTATGGCTACACCTTC. This sequence encodes CASIRFLADFYGYTF.

The gene calls are TRBV18 and TRBJ2-2; tentatively, D is TRBD1 (7 bases). This CDR3 has 15 amino acids. V lost 6 bases and J 0 bases, leaving 11 bases between the germline ends. Germline V gene lookup returns CDR1 KGHSH and CDR2 LQKENI. CDR3 DNA: TGTGCCAGCTCGGAGGGACAGACGAACACCGGGGAGCTGTTTTTT. Amino acids: CASSEGQTNTGELFF.

In its sample, this clone was seen once. The CDR3: CASSSLWERTGPTYEQYF. In DNA form, the CDR3 reads TGTGCCAGCAGTTCCTTATGGGAAAGGACAGGGCCCACCTACGAGCAGTACTTC. V is TRBV28 and J is TRBJ2-7; 8 bases align to TRBD1. The CDR3 runs 18 residues. V gave up 4 bases and J gave up 2 bases; unmatched junction bases: 16. In germline, CDR1 is MDHEN, CDR2 SYDVKM.

The V and J genes are TRBV6-1 and TRBJ1-4, with no clear D. CDR3 length: 14 amino acids. The V gene's germline CDR1 is MNHNS and CDR2 SASEGT. V gave up 2 bases and J gave up 8 bases, with 12 bases separating them. DNA for the CDR3: TGTGCCAGCAGTGAAACTCGCCCGCGCGAAAAACTGTTTTTT. Translated: CASSETRPREKLFF.

The chain employs TRBV6-6 and TRBJ1-1; no clear D. V was trimmed by 3 bases and J by 4 bases, leaving 12 bases between them. CDR3 length equals 14 residues. Germline values: CDR1 MNHNY, CDR2 SVGAGI (reference sequence). For the CDR3, the DNA is TGTGCCAGCAGTTATCGGGTCGGGAGCACTGAAGCTTTCTTT. This translates into CASSYRVGSTEAFF.

The chain employs TRBV30 and TRBJ2-2; 9 nucleotides line up with TRBD2. This CDR3 contains 15 residues. The germline V gene has CDR1 GTSNPN and CDR2 SVGIG (reference sequence). The V and J ends lost 2 bases and 5 bases, in that order; junction bases with no gene match: 6. The CDR3 is CAWSSSGTVTGELFF. CDR3 nucleotides: TGTGCCTGGAGTTCTAGCGGGACGGTGACCGGGGAGCTGTTTTTT.

The chain uses TRBV30 and TRBJ1-2; TRBD1 might be the D (5 bases). The CDR3 loop spans 15 amino acids. The germline V gene encodes CDR1 GTSNPN and CDR2 SVGIG (reference sequence). The ends were cut back, 4 bases at V and 4 bases at J, with 19 bases in the middle. CDR3 residues: CAWIDPGRASYGYTF. Here the CDR3 DNA reads TGTGCCTGGATTGACCCGGGACGAGCTAGCTATGGCTACACCTTC.

This chain connects TRBV7-8 to TRBJ2-1; D is possibly TRBD1 (6 bases). The CDR3 consists of 18 residues. Trimming removed 5 bases from V and 5 bases from J, with 25 bases in between. Per the germline V gene, CDR1 is SGHVS and CDR2 is FQNEAQ. CDR3: CASSPAMWGLGGHNEQFF. Here the CDR3 DNA reads TGTGCCAGCAGCCCTGCCATGTGGGGGCTAGGTGGGCACAATGAGCAGTTCTTC.

This clone has more than one count but fewer than ten. The gene calls are TRBV6-5 and TRBJ1-2, with D possibly being TRBD1 (6 bases). Per the germline V gene, CDR1 is MNHEY and CDR2 is SVGAGI. There are 11 residues in the CDR3. Trimming pared 5 bases from V and 6 bases from J, leaving 7 bases between. The CDR3 spells CASSQGNGYTF. CDR3 coding DNA: TGTGCCAGCAGTCAGGGGAATGGCTACACCTTC.

The DNA of the CDR3 is TGTGCCAGCAGCTTCGCTAGCGGGAGAAACAATGAGCAGTTCTTC. Protein: CASSFASGRNNEQFF. The chain joins TRBV7-9 to TRBJ2-1; TRBD2 agrees at 10 bases. The CDR3 length is 15 residues. Germline CDR1 reads SEHNR; CDR2 reads FQNEAQ (reference sequence). V trimming: 3 bases; J trimming: 5 bases; junction bases outside the gene matches: 4.

The CDR3 DNA sequence: TGCGCCAGCAGCCCCCAGGAGGGTAACTATGGCTACACCTTC. Translated: CASSPQEGNYGYTF. The chain links TRBV4-1 to TRBJ1-2; D call uncertain. Trimming shortened V by 4 bases and J by 1 base, and 10 bases separated the two germline ends. The CDR3 is 14 residues long. Looked up from germline, CDR1 is MGHRA and CDR2 is YSYEKL.

The V gene is TRBV5-4, the J gene TRBJ1-4; tentative D call: TRBD1 (5 bases). Trimming pared 3 bases from V and 10 bases from J, leaving 16 bases between. Germline CDR1 and CDR2: SGHNT and YYREEE (reference sequence). The length of the CDR3 is 14 residues. This CDR3 reads CASSSDSGTGKLFF. Written as DNA, the CDR3 is TGTGCCAGCAGCTCGGATTCAGGGACCGGAAAACTGTTTTTT.

The chain couples TRBV6-5 to TRBJ2-7, with 8 positions matching TRBD2. Germline-derived CDR1 and CDR2 are MNHEY and SVGAGI. The trim removed 2 bases at V and 0 bases at J, leaving 3 bases unmatched. The CDR3 extends over 15 amino acids. The CDR3 sequence is CASSYVAGNSYEQYF. CDR3 DNA sequence: TGTGCCAGCAGTTACGTAGCGGGGAACTCCTACGAGCAGTACTTC.

J is TRBJ1-6 and V is TRBV11-2; D is unresolved. Trimming pared 5 bases from V and 5 bases from J, leaving 7 bases between. This CDR3 is 13 amino acids long. Germline CDR1 and CDR2: SGHAT and FQNNGV. The CDR3 sequence is CASSPQDNSPLHF. The DNA for the CDR3 is TGTGCCAGCAGCCCTCAGGATAATTCACCCCTCCACTTT.

The V and J genes are TRBV4-3 and TRBJ1-3; D is uncertain. V was clipped by 0 bases and J by 11 bases, with 20 bases between them. The CDR3 runs 16 residues. Germline CDR1 is LGHNA and CDR2 is YSLEER. DNA for the CDR3: TGCGCCAGCAGCCAAGAACTTACAGCACACCAGACTGCCATATATTTT. Translation: CASSQELTAHQTAIYF.

V usage is TRBV6-4 and J usage is TRBJ2-3, with D unclear. The CDR3 has 15 amino acids. V was clipped by 0 bases and J by 0 bases, with 7 bases between them. Germline CDR1 is MRHNA and CDR2 is SNTAGT. The chain's CDR3 is CASSDSSRSTDTQYF. The DNA of the CDR3 is TGTGCCAGCAGTGACTCGAGTCGAAGCACAGATACGCAGTATTTT.

This clone came up once. The chain uses TRBV5-1 and TRBJ1-1; D ambiguous. In germline, CDR1 is SGHRS, CDR2 YFSETQ. This CDR3 comprises 12 residues. The ends were cut back, 4 bases at V and 4 bases at J, with 8 bases in the middle. The CDR3 nucleotides read TGCGCCAGCAGCCGGGGTGGCACTGAAGCTTTCTTT. Amino acids: CASSRGGTEAFF.

V and J are TRBV9 and TRBJ1-6; weak D call: TRBD1 (5 bases). Per germline, CDR1 SGDLS and CDR2 YYNGEE. The CDR3 is made up of 17 amino acids. Trimming removed 3 bases at V and 0 bases at J, with 13 bases between. The DNA of the CDR3 is TGTGCCAGCAGCGCCGGAGCGGGGGGCTCCTATAATTCACCCCTCCACTTT. Translation gives CASSAGAGGSYNSPLHF.

This chain connects TRBV7-6 to TRBJ2-3; TRBD2 is a possible D gene (6 bases). CDR1 is SGHVS and CDR2 is FNYEAQ in the germline V gene. The CDR3 loop spans 14 amino acids. Trimming took off 1 base at V and 2 bases at J, with 7 bases between the two ends. The CDR3, as DNA: TGTGCCAGCAGCTTAGGACTAGTCACAGATACGCAGTATTTT. Protein product: CASSLGLVTDTQYF.

The gene calls are TRBV19 and TRBJ2-6, with 12 bases lining up with TRBD2. The ends lost 3 bases at V and 4 bases at J; junction bases unmatched: 13. Germline V CDR1 and CDR2: LNHDA, SQIVND (reference sequence). There are 20 residues in the CDR3. The CDR3 coding sequence is TGTGCCAGTAGTATTAGACTAGCGGGAGTCTTTTCTTCCGGGGCCAACGTCCTGACTTTC. Translation: CASSIRLAGVFSSGANVLTF.

In this sample, this clone turned up a few times. The chain uses TRBV11-3 and TRBJ2-1; 13 bases line up with TRBD2. CDR1 is SGHNT and CDR2 is YENEEA in the germline V gene. The V gene end was trimmed by 4 bases and the J gene end by 7 bases; junction bases not matched to a gene: 7. CDR3 length: 16 amino acids. The CDR3 nucleotides are TGTGCCAGCAGCTCTACTACTAGCGGGAGGGAGAATGAGCAGTTCTTC. Translation gives CASSSTTSGRENEQFF.

The J gene is TRBJ1-6, the V gene TRBV18, with D perhaps TRBD1 (5 bases). Germline V lookup: CDR1 KGHSH, CDR2 LQKENI. This CDR3 is built from 14 residues. Trimming shortened V by 2 bases and J by 12 bases, and 14 bases separated the two germline ends. The CDR3 here is CASSPIQGEEPLHF. CDR3 DNA: TGTGCCAGCTCACCAATCCAGGGTGAGGAACCCCTCCACTTT.

The J gene is TRBJ2-2, the V gene TRBV6-5; D unclear. The CDR3 is 15 amino acids. The germline CDR1 and CDR2 sequences are MNHEY and SVGAGI. Deletions cut 2 bases from V and 4 bases from J, with 11 bases between. The chain's CDR3 is CASSYLLTTTGELFF. The DNA of the CDR3 is TGTGCCAGCAGTTACCTGCTAACTACCACCGGGGAGCTGTTTTTT.

The genes are TRBV6-4 and TRBJ1-2; 10 positions agree with TRBD1. The germline CDR1 and CDR2 sequences are MRHNA and SNTAGT. The CDR3 consists of 15 residues. V trimming: 2 bases; J trimming: 6 bases; junction bases outside the gene matches: 6. CDR3 in DNA: TGTGCCAGCAGTGACCGGGGGACAGGGGAAAATGGCTACACCTTC. Residues: CASSDRGTGENGYTF.

The chain carries TRBV18 and TRBJ2-7; no clear D. V lost 0 bases and J 0 bases, leaving 12 bases between the germline ends. The CDR3 spans 16 residues. Germline CDR1 and CDR2: KGHSH and LQKENI. DNA for the CDR3: TGTGCCAGCTCACCACCAGTAGGAGCGCCCTCCTACGAGCAGTACTTC. Translation: CASSPPVGAPSYEQYF. Filled out from reference TRBV18 and TRBJ2-7, the complete variable domain reads NAGVMQNPRHLVRRRGQEARLRCSPMKGHSHVYWYRQLPEEGLKFMVYLQKENIIDESGMPKERFSAEFPKEGPSILRIQQVVRGDSAAYFCASSPPVGAPSYEQYFGPGTRLTVT.

The chain carries TRBV18 and TRBJ2-3; TRBD2 aligns across 9 bases. The CDR3 extends over 17 amino acids. CDR1 is KGHSH, CDR2 LQKENI, per germline. J lost 3 bases, V lost 1 base, and 8 bases had no gene match. The CDR3 reads CASSPRGGRALTDTQYF. The CDR3 DNA reads as TGTGCCAGCTCACCACGTGGCGGGAGGGCCCTGACAGATACGCAGTATTTT.

The rearrangement links TRBV20-1 to TRBJ2-5; D gene unclear. V shed 3 bases and J shed 5 bases, with 7 bases lying between them. The CDR3 consists of 11 residues. Per the germline V gene, CDR1 is DFQATT and CDR2 is SNEGSKA (reference sequence). The chain's CDR3 is CSASPMETQYF. Written as DNA, the CDR3 is TGCAGTGCTAGTCCGATGGAGACCCAGTACTTC.